Below are 24 T cell receptor beta chains sequenced from a single sample in a study of blood T cell repertoires in COVID-19. The assay was immunoSEQ multiplex PCR, and TCRdb's table has in-frame clones only and misses some. The sample records hundreds of thousands of clones, around 88% being singletons. The sample consisted of peripheral blood. The origin of the receptors is a man aged 35-49 years with acute or convalescent COVID-19.

The CDR3 DNA reads TGTGCCAGCAGCTTAGCACAGGGTGGGCACAATGAGCAGTTCTTC. This sequence encodes CASSLAQGGHNEQFF. The V call is TRBV7-9, the J call TRBJ2-1, with D possibly matching TRBD1 (6 bases). Per germline, CDR1 SEHNR and CDR2 FQNEAQ (reference sequence). The CDR3 loop spans 15 amino acids. With 0 bases removed from V and 5 bases from J, the gap between germline ends came to 11 bases.

This clone was detected only a few times. The J gene is TRBJ1-1, the V gene TRBV3-1 (or the pseudogene TRBV3-2); D unclear. This CDR3 region has 17 residues. V was cut by 0 bases and J by 0 bases, with 14 bases left in between. CDR1 is LGHDT, CDR2 YNNKEL, per germline (reference sequence). The CDR3 protein is CASSQDHGYSMNTEAFF. The CDR3 nucleotides are TGTGCCAGCAGCCAAGATCACGGGTATTCCATGAACACTGAAGCTTTCTTT.

A few counts support this clone. This chain links TRBV7-8 with TRBJ2-2, with D possibly TRBD2 on 6 matching bases. V dropped 6 bases and J dropped 8 bases, with 13 bases sitting between them. Germline V gives CDR1 SGHVS, CDR2 FQNEAQ. The CDR3 extends over 13 amino acids. CDR3 in DNA: TGTGCCAGCAGTCCCCGGAGGGCGGGGGAGCTGTTTTTT. Its protein product is CASSPRRAGELFF.

This clone turned up a few times. The CDR3 loop is CASSLSGLNSYEQYF. CDR3 sequence (DNA): TGTGCCAGCAGCCTATCAGGGCTAAACTCCTACGAGCAGTACTTC. The chain has TRBV5-4 and TRBJ2-7; a weak D match, TRBD1 (5 bases). The germline gives CDR1 SGHNT, CDR2 YYREEE (reference sequence). CDR3 length equals 15 residues. The ends were cut back, 4 bases at V and 0 bases at J, with 14 bases in the middle.

This clone was seen a few times. This chain links TRBV11-3 with TRBJ2-1; perhaps TRBD1 as D (6 bases). The V gene's germline CDR1 is SGHNT and CDR2 YENEEA. Trimming left V 1 base short and J 9 bases short, with 16 bases between. This CDR3 is built from 15 residues. As DNA, the CDR3 is TGTGCCAGCAGCTTAGCGTCTCTACAGGGTTTTGAGCAGTTCTTC. Amino acids: CASSLASLQGFEQFF.

The chain couples TRBV4-1 to TRBJ2-2; 7 nucleotides match TRBD2. With 1 base clipped from V and 4 bases from J, the junction kept 6 bases outside the gene matches. Germline CDR1 reads MGHRA; CDR2 reads YSYEKL. CDR3 size: 16 residues. The CDR3 DNA follows: TGCGCCAGCAGCCAAGTGACACTAGCGCGCACCGGGGAGCTGTTTTTT. This gives the protein CASSQVTLARTGELFF.

The rearrangement links TRBV18 to TRBJ1-1; tentatively, D is TRBD1 (5 bases). Germline V gives CDR1 KGHSH, CDR2 LQKENI. The CDR3 length is 13 residues. Deletions cut 3 bases from V and 4 bases from J, with 9 bases between. Here the CDR3 reads CASSPGLGTEAFF. CDR3 DNA: TGTGCCAGCTCACCGGGACTGGGCACTGAAGCTTTCTTT.

The V and J genes are TRBV2 and TRBJ1-2, with TRBD1 as a possible D gene (5 bases). Between the trimmed V and J ends, which lost 6 bases and 2 bases, there was a span of 25 bases. The CDR3 extends over 18 amino acids. Germline V CDR1 and CDR2: SNHLY, FYNNEI. DNA of the CDR3: TGTGCCAGCAGCGGGAGTATCAGCCTTGGCGGGGCGAACTATGGCTACACCTTC. Protein sequence: CASSGSISLGGANYGYTF.

The CDR3 sequence is CATSEGASDRGKYEQYF. CDR3 in DNA: TGTGCCACCAGTGAAGGGGCCTCGGACAGGGGGAAGTACGAGCAGTACTTC. This chain links TRBV24-1 with TRBJ2-7; 10 bases align to TRBD1. Germline V gives CDR1 KGHDR, CDR2 SFDVKD. With 4 bases clipped from V and 4 bases from J, the junction kept 12 bases outside the gene matches. The CDR3 is made up of 17 amino acids.

The chain employs TRBV25-1 and TRBJ2-3; weak D call: TRBD1 (5 bases). The CDR3 contains 14 residues. Germline V lookup: CDR1 MGHDK, CDR2 SYGVNS. With 10 bases removed from V and 4 bases from J, the gap between germline ends came to 18 bases. The CDR3 region has the DNA TGTGCCACTTCTAACAGGCGTGGGGCAGATACGCAGTATTTT. Translation: CATSNRRGADTQYF.

The chain employs TRBV6-5 and TRBJ1-1, with D uncertain. The germline V gene has CDR1 MNHEY and CDR2 SVGAGI. V gave up 7 bases and J gave up 8 bases, with 8 bases separating them. CDR3 length: 10 amino acids. CDR3 residues: CASIGGEAFF. The CDR3 DNA sequence: TGTGCCAGCATTGGAGGGGAAGCTTTCTTT.

This clone was seen a single time. The CDR3 protein is CASSDSIYGVRAYGYTF. As DNA, the CDR3 is TGTGCCAGCAGTGACTCGATTTATGGTGTCAGGGCCTATGGCTACACCTTC. The chain employs TRBV6-4 and TRBJ1-2, with D possibly TRBD1 on 5 matching bases. In germline, CDR1 is MRHNA, CDR2 SNTAGT. Deletions cut 0 bases from V and 4 bases from J, with 18 bases between. There are 17 residues in the CDR3.

The chain combines TRBV12-5 with TRBJ2-1; weak D call: TRBD1 (5 bases). Trimming stripped 0 bases from V and 5 bases from J, with 14 bases between. CDR1 is LGHNT and CDR2 is FRNRAP in the germline V gene. This CDR3 contains 16 residues. The CDR3 is CASGLVRGQLNNEQFF. The CDR3 DNA sequence: TGTGCTAGTGGTTTGGTACGCGGACAACTAAACAATGAGCAGTTCTTC.

This chain joins TRBV6-4 and TRBJ2-3; 9 nucleotides line up with TRBD2. This CDR3 spans 14 amino acids. Trimming at V came to 2 bases and at J to 4 bases, leaving 1 base not matched to a gene. Germline CDR1 MRHNA, CDR2 SNTAGT. The CDR3 region has the DNA TGTGCCAGCAGTGACGCGGGGGGGCCAGATACGCAGTATTTT. It yields the protein CASSDAGGPDTQYF.

The count of this clone is one. This rearrangement joins TRBV3-1 (or the pseudogene TRBV3-2) to TRBJ1-2; TRBD1 aligns across 9 bases. The ends lost 1 base at V and 8 bases at J; junction bases unmatched: 5. Germline CDR1 and CDR2: LGHDT and YNNKEL (reference sequence). The CDR3 runs 14 residues. The CDR3 sequence: CASSQGTGERGYTF. In DNA, the CDR3 is TGTGCCAGCAGCCAAGGGACAGGGGAACGAGGCTACACCTTC.

The chain uses TRBV7-2 and TRBJ1-3; a possible D gene is TRBD1 (6 bases). Germline lookup yields CDR1 SGHTA and CDR2 FQGNSA. Deletions cut 3 bases from V and 7 bases from J, with 10 bases between. CDR3 length: 13 residues. This CDR3 reads CASSLYRENTIYF. The DNA of the CDR3 is TGTGCCAGCAGCTTGTACAGGGAGAACACCATATATTTT.

The gene calls are TRBV2 and TRBJ2-1; the match to TRBD2 covers 7 bases. The junction had 6 bases not matched to a gene; V was cut back by 6 bases and J by 4 bases. The CDR3 consists of 14 residues. CDR1 SNHLY and CDR2 FYNNEI come from the germline V gene. This CDR3 reads CASSSLARYNEQFF. CDR3 nucleotide sequence: TGTGCCAGCAGCTCACTAGCGCGGTACAATGAGCAGTTCTTC.

This clone was detected once. This rearrangement joins TRBV5-1 to TRBJ2-7, with 9 positions matching TRBD1. V was clipped by 1 base and J by 9 bases; unmatched bases: 5. CDR1 SGHRS and CDR2 YFSETQ come from the germline V gene. CDR3 length: 13 amino acids. CDR3 nucleotide sequence: TGCGCCAGCAGCTTGATCACAGGGGGCGCGCAGTACTTC. It translates to CASSLITGGAQYF.

The rearrangement uses TRBV7-2 and TRBJ2-1, with 7 bases identical to TRBD2. CDR3 size: 14 residues. V trimming: 2 bases; J trimming: 9 bases; junction bases outside the gene matches: 7. Germline-derived CDR1 and CDR2 are SGHTA and FQGNSA. The CDR3 region has the DNA TGTGCCAGCAGCTTACGACGGGGGGTAATTGAGCAGTTCTTC. Translating it yields CASSLRRGVIEQFF.

As DNA, the CDR3 is TGTGCCAGCACTTTGACGGGGATACAGGGAATAGAAATCGAGGACGAGCAGTACTTC. Translation gives CASTLTGIQGIEIEDEQYF. The chain couples TRBV28 to TRBJ2-7; D might be TRBD1 (6 bases). This CDR3 comprises 19 residues. V dropped 7 bases and J dropped 5 bases, with 33 bases sitting between them. Germline CDR1 reads MDHEN; CDR2 reads SYDVKM.

This chain uses TRBV7-2 with TRBJ2-2; a possible D gene is TRBD2 (6 bases). This CDR3 has 14 residues. CDR1 is SGHTA and CDR2 is FQGNSA in the germline V gene. Trimming removed 5 bases at V and 6 bases at J, with 13 bases between. This chain's CDR3 is CASSLGLAAGELFF. The CDR3 bases are TGTGCCAGCAGCCTGGGACTTGCCGCCGGGGAGCTGTTTTTT. The full variable domain, completed using reference TRBV7-2 and TRBJ2-2, is GAGVSQSPSNKVTEKGKDVELRCDPISGHTALYWYRQSLGQGLEFLIYFQGNSAPDKSGLPSDRFSAERTGGSVSTLTIQRTQQEDSAVYLCASSLGLAAGELFFGEGSRLTVL.

The V call is TRBV5-4, the J call TRBJ2-2; 9 bases line up with TRBD1. CDR1 is SGHNT and CDR2 is YYREEE in the germline V gene (reference sequence). The CDR3 is made up of 14 amino acids. Losses at the gene ends were 7 bases for V and 6 bases for J; bases not matched to a gene: 7. The CDR3 sequence is CASARDRVAGELFF. The CDR3 bases are TGTGCCAGCGCGAGGGACAGGGTGGCCGGGGAGCTGTTTTTT. The full variable domain, its missing parts supplied by reference TRBV5-4 and TRBJ2-2, is ETGVTQSPTHLIKTRGQQVTLRCSSQSGHNTVSWYQQALGQGPQFIFQYYREEENGRGNFPPRFSGLQFPNYSSELNVNALELDDSALYLCASARDRVAGELFFGEGSRLTVL.

The rearrangement links TRBV30 to TRBJ1-1; 10 nucleotides align to TRBD1. Per the germline V gene, CDR1 is GTSNPN and CDR2 is SVGIG (reference sequence). V gave up 0 bases and J gave up 5 bases; unmatched junction bases: 9. CDR3 length: 16 amino acids. The CDR3 loop reads CAWSVPGQGSRTEAFF. In nucleotides, the CDR3 is TGTGCCTGGAGTGTCCCGGGACAGGGGTCCCGGACTGAAGCTTTCTTT. Variable domain in full (rest from reference TRBV30 and TRBJ1-1): SQTIHQWPATLVQPVGSPLSLECTVEGTSNPNLYWYRQAAGRGLQLLFYSVGIGQISSEVPQNLSASRPQDRQFILSSKKLLLSDSGFYLCAWSVPGQGSRTEAFFGQGTRLTVV.

The V and J genes are TRBV14 and TRBJ1-2; 9 nucleotides align to TRBD1. This CDR3 has 15 amino acids. Germline lookup yields CDR1 SGHDN and CDR2 FVKESK. V shed 3 bases and J 5 bases; nucleotides not matched to a gene: 7. The CDR3 nucleotides are TGTGCCAGCAGCCAGGGACAGGGACTTCAGTATGGCTACACCTTC. It is translated as CASSQGQGLQYGYTF.